This T cell receptor (beta chain) was identified during a study of blood T cell repertoires in COVID-19. Authors' analysis steps: Amplification with reference gene primers provided the estimates of nucleated cell counts. Assay used: immunoSEQ multiplex PCR; TCRdb lists only in-frame clones, some missing. D and trimming come from the DNA, and the V and J calls and clone size come from that table. This table holds approximately 300,000 clones, roughly 90% found once. There are 16 residues in the CDR3. Germline V gives CDR1 MNHEY, CDR2 SVGAGI. Trimming took 3 bases from V and 3 from J; bases not matched to a gene: 11.

This sequence joins TRBV6-5 and TRBJ2-7; 7 bases line up with TRBD2. What was sequenced was peripheral blood. The receptor was isolated from a man between 18 and 35 years old who had recovered from COVID-19. The CDR3 is CASSYSSAGEGYEQYF. CDR3 DNA sequence: TGTGCCAGCAGTTATTCTAGCGCGGGAGAGGGCTACGAGCAGTACTTC.